This entry describes one TCR beta chain. This sample is drawn from a study of sequential checkpoint blockade in melanoma. Study as a whole: Arm A got nivolumab then ipilimumab; arm B the reverse, 1:1. Maintenance nivolumab came after either treatment sequence.

Data came from immunoSEQ multiplex PCR; TCRdb stores just in-frame clones and leaves some out. The sample yields about 21,000 clones, approximately 80% seen once. Treatment in this sample: randomized to nivolumab then ipilimumab (arm A) or the reverse (arm B). None of the patients previously received DNA-damaging chemotherapy. From thawed PBMCs, live CD3+CD8+ cells negative for CD19 and CD56 were sorted. The TCR was taken from a human donor with melanoma. The sequencing here drew on CD8+ T cells sorted from blood (inferred from file names), taken from a patient given nivolumab and ipilimumab in sequence.

The chain's CDR3 is CASSQGLGGLRAEAFF. In DNA, the CDR3 is TGCGCCAGCAGCCAAGGGTTGGGCGGACTAAGGGCTGAAGCTTTCTTT. The V gene is TRBV4-1, the J gene TRBJ1-1; no reliable D call. V was clipped by 1 base and J by 6 bases, with 18 bases between them. This CDR3 has 16 amino acids. Looked up from germline, CDR1 is MGHRA and CDR2 is YSYEKL.